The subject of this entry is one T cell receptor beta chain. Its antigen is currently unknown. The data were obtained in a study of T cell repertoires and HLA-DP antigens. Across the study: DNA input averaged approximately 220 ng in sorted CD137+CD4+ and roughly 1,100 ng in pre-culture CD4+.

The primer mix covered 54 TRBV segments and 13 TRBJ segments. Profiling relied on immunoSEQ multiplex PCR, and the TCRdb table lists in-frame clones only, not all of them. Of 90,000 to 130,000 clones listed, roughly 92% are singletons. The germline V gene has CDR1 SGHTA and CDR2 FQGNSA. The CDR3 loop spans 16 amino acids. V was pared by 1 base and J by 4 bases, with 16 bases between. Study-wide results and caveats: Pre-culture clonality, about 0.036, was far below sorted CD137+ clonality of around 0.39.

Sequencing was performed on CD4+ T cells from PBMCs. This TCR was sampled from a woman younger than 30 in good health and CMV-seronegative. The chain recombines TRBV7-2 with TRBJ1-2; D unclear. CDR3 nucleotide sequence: TGTGCCAGCAGCTTAGGGTTAATAGCGGAAATCTATGGCTACACCTTC. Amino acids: CASSLGLIAEIYGYTF.